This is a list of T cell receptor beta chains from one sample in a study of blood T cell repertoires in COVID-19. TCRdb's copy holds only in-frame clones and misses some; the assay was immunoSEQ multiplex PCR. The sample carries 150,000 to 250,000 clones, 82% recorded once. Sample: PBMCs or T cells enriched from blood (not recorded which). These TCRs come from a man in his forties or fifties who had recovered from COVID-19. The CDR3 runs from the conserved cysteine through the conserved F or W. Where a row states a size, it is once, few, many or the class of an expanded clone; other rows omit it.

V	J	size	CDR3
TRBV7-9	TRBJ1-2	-	CASSAEGRDGYTF
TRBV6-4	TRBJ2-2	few	CASSEKENGELFF
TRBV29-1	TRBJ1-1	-	CSTKRDTNTEAFF
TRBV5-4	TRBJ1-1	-	CASSWDREPTEAFF
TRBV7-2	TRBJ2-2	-	CASSLVGGSDGELFF
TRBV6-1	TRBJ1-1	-	CASSDQQGRTEAFF
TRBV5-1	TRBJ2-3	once	CASGEGSSGDTQYF
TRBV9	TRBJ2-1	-	CASSETESSYNEQFF
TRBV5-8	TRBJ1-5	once	CASSLRGTLQPQHF
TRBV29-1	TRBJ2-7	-	CSVRSGTGPYEQYF
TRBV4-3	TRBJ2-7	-	CASSQELAGVREQYF
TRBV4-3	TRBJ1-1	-	CASSPTPGQGHTEAFF
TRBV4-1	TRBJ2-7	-	CASSQGQTYEQYF
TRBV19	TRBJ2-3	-	CASSLSRDTQYF
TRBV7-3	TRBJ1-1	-	CASSLGGGSDTEAFF
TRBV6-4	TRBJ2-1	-	CASSADRHNEQFF
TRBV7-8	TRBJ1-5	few	CASSLGVQFNQPQHF
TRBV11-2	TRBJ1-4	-	CASSLDHAGEEEKLFF
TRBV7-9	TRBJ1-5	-	CASSPRQGDQPQHF
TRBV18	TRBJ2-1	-	CASSTRPTYNEQFF
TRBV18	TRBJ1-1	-	CASSPPGQMNTEAFF